Shown below are 14 T cell receptor beta chains from a single sample sequenced in a study of blood T cells in healthy people across ages. The authors ran a second PCR of 7 to 11 cycles using a sample-barcoded 5' primer and a J-beta primer mix. TCRdb recomputed calls from the 5' RACE reads with MiXCR, one row per CDR3 protein. The sample records around 1,000,000 distinct CDR3 sequences, more than 30% being singletons. Sequenced sample: blood. These receptors originate from a man younger than 35 in good health.

The CDR3 sequence: CASRTPDRDHQPQHF. CDR3 sequence (DNA): TGTGCCAGCAGAACCCCCGACAGGGACCATCAGCCCCAGCATTTT. The chain uses TRBV6-6 and TRBJ1-5; 7 positions agree with TRBD1. Germline CDR1 reads MNHNY; CDR2 reads SVGAGI (reference sequence). V dropped 6 bases and J dropped 5; count of bases not matched to a gene: 10. This CDR3 spans 15 amino acids.

The rearrangement links TRBV15 to TRBJ1-1, with a tentative D call TRBD1 (6 bases). Germline CDR1 LNHNV, CDR2 YYDKDF (reference sequence). Between the trimmed V and J ends, which lost 3 bases and 3 bases, there was a span of 20 bases. CDR3 size: 17 residues. CDR3 protein: CATSRGILGRGDTEAFF. The CDR3 DNA is TGTGCCACCAGCAGGGGAATACTCGGCAGGGGAGACACTGAAGCTTTCTTT.

The rearrangement uses TRBV6-2 or TRBV6-3 and TRBJ1-1; weak D call: TRBD1 (5 bases). The CDR3 extends over 17 amino acids. Germline V gene data show CDR1 as MNHEY and CDR2 as SVGEGT. V lost 2 bases and J lost 5, with 21 bases in between. The CDR3 DNA reads TGTGCCAGCAGTTACACCACCGGGGCCCCGAGTGGGACTGAAGCTTTCTTT. This sequence encodes CASSYTTGAPSGTEAFF.

The chain has TRBV11-2 and TRBJ2-1; TRBD2 agrees at 8 bases. In germline, CDR1 is SGHAT, CDR2 FQNNGV. Trimming removed 5 bases from V and 0 bases from J; junction bases left unmatched: 21. This CDR3 region has 21 residues. The DNA of the CDR3 is TGTGCCAGCAGCCAGCAAGATTGGGGCGGGGGGCCCTTCAGCTCCTACAATGAGCAGTTCTTC. It yields the protein CASSQQDWGGGPFSSYNEQFF.

The sample holds a few counts of this clonotype. The chain combines TRBV6-6 with TRBJ2-1, with 9 bases matching TRBD1. There are 15 residues in the CDR3. The V segment lost 5 bases and the J segment 6 bases; nucleotides outside the gene matches: 8. Looked up from germline, CDR1 is MNHNY and CDR2 is SVGAGI (reference sequence). This CDR3 reads CASSRPGQGGNEQFF. DNA of the CDR3: TGTGCCAGCAGTAGACCGGGACAGGGAGGCAATGAGCAGTTCTTC.

This clonotype was seen only a few times. The rearrangement links TRBV3-1 to TRBJ2-1; a weak D match, TRBD1 (6 bases). CDR1 and CDR2 from the germline V gene are LGHDT and YNNKEL (reference sequence). The V and J ends lost 4 bases and 6 bases respectively, with 16 bases between them. CDR3 length: 15 residues. Here the CDR3 reads CASSRRDNLGNEQFF. CDR3 nucleotide sequence: TGTGCCAGCAGCCGCCGGGACAATCTGGGCAATGAGCAGTTCTTC.

This clonotype was observed a few times. The chain links TRBV29-1 to TRBJ1-1; the D gene is possibly TRBD1 (5 bases). This CDR3 has 15 amino acids. The germline V gene encodes CDR1 SQVTM and CDR2 ANQGSEA. Trimming cost V 5 bases and J 3 bases, with 19 bases left between them. The CDR3 protein is CSVFAWRKGDTEAFF. The DNA of the CDR3 is TGCAGCGTTTTCGCGTGGCGAAAAGGGGACACTGAAGCTTTCTTT.

Of note for this clonotype: A read error may produce the germline difference seen at one junction end. The rearrangement uses TRBV18 and TRBJ2-1; D may be TRBD1 or TRBD2 (6 bases each). Per the germline V gene, CDR1 is KGHSH and CDR2 is LQKENI. The CDR3 loop spans 14 amino acids. This CDR3 reads CASSQLNGGHERFF. DNA for the CDR3: TGTGCCAGCTCACAACTGAATGGGGGGCATGAGCGGTTCTTC.

This clonotype came up a few times. The J gene is TRBJ1-6, the V gene TRBV11-1; D gene uncertain. The CDR3 consists of 13 residues. Trimming cost V 6 bases and J 5 bases, with 8 bases left between them. Per germline, CDR1 SGHAT and CDR2 FQDESV (reference sequence). Written as DNA, the CDR3 is TGTGCCAGCAGGGGGTTCAATAATTCACCCCTCCACTTT. Translated: CASRGFNNSPLHF. The full variable domain, rest sourced from reference TRBV11-1 and TRBJ1-6, is EAEVAQSPRYKITEKSQAVAFWCDPISGHATLYWYRQILGQGPELLVQFQDESVVDDSQLPKDRFSAERLKGVDSTLKIQPAELGDSAMYLCASRGFNNSPLHFGNGTRLTVT.

The chain couples TRBV2 to TRBJ1-4; a weak D match, TRBD1 (5 bases). Trimming took 2 bases from V and 7 from J, leaving 11 bases between them. CDR3 length equals 14 residues. The germline CDR1 and CDR2 sequences are SNHLY and FYNNEI. The CDR3 spells CASSESRAGEKLFF. As DNA, the CDR3 is TGTGCCAGCAGTGAATCCAGGGCTGGTGAAAAACTGTTTTTT.

The rearrangement uses TRBV14 and TRBJ1-6; D gene ambiguous. V shed 6 bases and J shed 8 bases, with 8 bases lying between them. This CDR3 is built from 12 residues. Per germline, CDR1 SGHDN and CDR2 FVKESK. The CDR3 coding sequence is TGTGCCAGCAGTGGAGAGTATTCACCCCTCCACTTT. Translated, it gives CASSGEYSPLHF.

This chain joins TRBV3-1 and TRBJ2-5; possibly TRBD2 for D (6 bases). The ends were cut back, 4 bases at V and 1 base at J, with 13 bases in the middle. Germline lookup yields CDR1 LGHDT and CDR2 YNNKEL (reference sequence). CDR3 length equals 15 residues. The CDR3 DNA sequence: TGTGCCAGCAGCCTTTTTCGGGGGTTCCAAGAGACCCAGTACTTC. Its translation is CASSLFRGFQETQYF.

Here the CDR3 reads CSARPSTGLETQYF. Here the CDR3 DNA reads TGCAGTGCTAGACCCTCGACAGGGTTGGAGACCCAGTACTTC. The chain combines TRBV20-1 with TRBJ2-5; 7 bases are a match to TRBD1. The CDR3 runs to 14 residues. Germline V lookup: CDR1 DFQATT, CDR2 SNEGSKA (reference sequence). Trimming at V came to 2 bases and at J to 5 bases, leaving 8 bases not matched to a gene.

The gene calls are TRBV12-3 or TRBV12-4 and TRBJ2-5; TRBD2 is a possible D gene (5 bases). The CDR3 has 14 amino acids. Trimming pared 4 bases from V and 5 bases from J, leaving 14 bases between. The CDR3: CASSSLSRGETQYF. The CDR3 nucleotides are TGTGCCAGCAGTTCCCTAAGTCGGGGTGAGACCCAGTACTTC.